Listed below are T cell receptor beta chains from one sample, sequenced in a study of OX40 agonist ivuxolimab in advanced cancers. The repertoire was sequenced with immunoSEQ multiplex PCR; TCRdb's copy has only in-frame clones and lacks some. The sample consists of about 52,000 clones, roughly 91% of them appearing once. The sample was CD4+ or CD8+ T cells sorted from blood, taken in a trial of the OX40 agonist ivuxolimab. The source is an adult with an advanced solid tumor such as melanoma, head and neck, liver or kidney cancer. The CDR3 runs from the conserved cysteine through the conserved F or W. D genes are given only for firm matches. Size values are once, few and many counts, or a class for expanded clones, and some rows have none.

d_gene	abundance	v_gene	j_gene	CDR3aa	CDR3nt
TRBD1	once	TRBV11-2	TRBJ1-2	CASSSGQNYGYTF	TGTGCCAGCAGCTCGGGACAGAACTATGGCTACACCTTC
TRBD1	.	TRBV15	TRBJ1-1	CATSRSGGLYTEAFF	TGTGCCACCAGCAGATCAGGGGGATTATACACTGAAGCTTTCTTT
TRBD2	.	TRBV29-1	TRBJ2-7	CSVVNGGRGDEQYF	TGCAGCGTTGTAAATGGCGGGAGAGGCGACGAGCAGTACTTC
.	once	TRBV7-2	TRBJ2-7	CASSLVGRLWF	TGTGCCAGCAGCTTAGTTGGCCGCCTCTGGTTC
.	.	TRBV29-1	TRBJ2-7	CSVGFAWEREQYF	TGCAGCGTTGGGTTTGCATGGGAACGCGAGCAGTACTTC
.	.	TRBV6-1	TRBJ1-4	CASSDERINEKLFF	TGTGCCAGCAGTGATGAACGGATTAATGAAAAACTGTTTTTT
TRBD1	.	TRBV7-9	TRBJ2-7	CASSISDRGISHYEQYF	TGTGCCAGCAGTATCTCGGACAGGGGTATCTCCCACTACGAGCAGTACTTC
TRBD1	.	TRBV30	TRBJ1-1	CAWSYFTGATEAFF	TGTGCCTGGAGCTATTTTACAGGGGCCACTGAAGCTTTCTTT
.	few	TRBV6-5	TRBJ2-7	CASRSTLNFPEQYF	TGTGCCAGCAGGTCGACCCTAAATTTCCCCGAGCAGTACTTC
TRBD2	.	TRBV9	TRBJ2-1	CASSGPGLAGVGEQFF	TGTGCCAGCAGCGGACCGGGACTAGCGGGAGTGGGGGAGCAGTTCTTC
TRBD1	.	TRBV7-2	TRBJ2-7	CASSAGTGSSYEQYF	TGTGCCAGCAGCGCCGGGACAGGGAGCTCCTACGAGCAGTACTTC
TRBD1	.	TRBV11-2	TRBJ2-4	CASSSRGQSKNIQYF	TGTGCCAGCAGCTCCAGGGGGCAGTCCAAAAACATTCAGTACTTC
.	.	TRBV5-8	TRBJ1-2	CASSKLQGFRYGYTF	TGTGCCAGCAGCAAATTACAGGGCTTTCGATATGGCTACACCTTC
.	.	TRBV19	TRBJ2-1	CASSINSYNEQFF	TGTGCCAGTAGTATCAACAGCTACAATGAGCAGTTCTTC
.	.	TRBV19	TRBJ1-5	CASTLSPGSFQPQHF	TGTGCCAGTACCCTATCGCCGGGCTCATTTCAGCCCCAGCATTTT
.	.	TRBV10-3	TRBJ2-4	CAISGTNDIQYF	TGTGCCATCAGTGGGACTAACGACATTCAGTACTTC